The entry below gives a single T cell receptor beta chain sequence along with its context. As yet, its antigen is unknown. Germline CDR1 SGHTS, CDR2 YDEGEE. Trimming pared 4 bases from V and 9 bases from J, leaving 8 bases between. The CDR3 has 11 residues. These data originate in a study of shared clonotypes between healthy human individuals. Looking at the study overall: CD4 naive and memory got three plates each, CD8 naive two, CD8 memory one. Notes on the study in general: Shared clonotypes across all four donors exceeded non-shared ones in generation probability.

Each subset's genomic DNA was split evenly across several immunoSEQ plates. When replicate PCRs were run on sorted subsets, they used about 200 ng DNA, some 30,000 T cell genomes. TCRdb keeps only in-frame clones here, not all; method: immunoSEQ multiplex PCR. The sample lists roughly 2.1 million clones, approximately 94% seen once, with around 1.7% in the top ten. CD45RO-negative, CCR7-selected cells formed the naive CD8 fraction, which excluded terminally differentiated effector memory CD45RA+ cells. The chain combines TRBV5-8 with TRBJ2-1; D gene uncertain. The clonotype originates from a man aged 18 to 30 in good health. Some clones in this sample may be carry-over from other donors' samples. The source material was naive CD8+ T cells from PBMCs. Here the CDR3 DNA reads TGTGCCAGCAGCCGAGTGGCTGAGCAGTTCTTC. It codes for CASSRVAEQFF.